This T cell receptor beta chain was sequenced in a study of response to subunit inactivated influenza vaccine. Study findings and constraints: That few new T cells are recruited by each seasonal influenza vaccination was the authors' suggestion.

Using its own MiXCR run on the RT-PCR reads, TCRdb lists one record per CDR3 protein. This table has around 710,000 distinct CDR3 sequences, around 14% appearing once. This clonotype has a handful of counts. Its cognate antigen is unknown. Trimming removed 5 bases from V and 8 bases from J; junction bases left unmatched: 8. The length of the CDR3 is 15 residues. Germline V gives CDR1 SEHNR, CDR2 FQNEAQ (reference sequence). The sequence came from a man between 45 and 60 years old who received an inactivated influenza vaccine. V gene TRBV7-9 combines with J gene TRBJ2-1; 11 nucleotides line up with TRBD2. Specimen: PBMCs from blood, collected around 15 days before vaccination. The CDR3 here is CASSRTLAGVYEQFF. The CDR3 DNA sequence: TGTGCCAGCAGCCGTACACTAGCGGGAGTATATGAGCAGTTCTTC.